This passage covers 11 T cell receptor beta chains from one sample sequenced in a study of fetal regulatory T cell absence and autoimmunity. Sequenced by immunoSEQ multiplex PCR; TCRdb stores in-frame clones only, minus some. The sample contains about 46,000 clones, about 80% of which appear only once. Material: cord blood. The receptors derive from a newborn boy with IPEX syndrome.

The rearrangement links TRBV6-5 to TRBJ1-2; D may be TRBD1 (6 bases). Germline lookup yields CDR1 MNHEY and CDR2 SVGAGI. This CDR3 spans 14 amino acids. V lost 8 bases and J lost 4, with 17 bases in between. The CDR3 loop reads CASANRDSGYGYTF. CDR3 nucleotide sequence: TGTGCCAGCGCCAACAGGGATAGCGGCTATGGCTACACCTTC.

This clone was detected only a few times. The gene calls are TRBV5-1 and TRBJ1-6, with TRBD1 matching 9 bases. This CDR3 contains 15 residues. In germline, CDR1 is SGHRS, CDR2 YFSETQ. V trimming: 4 bases; J trimming: 7 bases; junction bases outside the gene matches: 6. As DNA, the CDR3 is TGCGCCAGCAGCACAGGACAGGGGCGAAATTCACCCCTCCACTTT. It specifies CASSTGQGRNSPLHF.

This clone showed up just once. The chain recombines TRBV28 with TRBJ1-2; 8 bases match TRBD1. The CDR3 runs 13 residues. Germline loops: CDR1 MDHEN, CDR2 SYDVKM. V dropped 5 bases and J dropped 6; count of bases not matched to a gene: 5. Here the CDR3 DNA reads TGTGCCAGCAGTGTAACGGACAGGGATGGCTACACCTTC. Its translation is CASSVTDRDGYTF.

The chain uses TRBV7-9 and TRBJ2-1; D remains unclear. V was clipped by 3 bases and J by 7 bases, with 7 bases between them. CDR1 and CDR2 from the germline V gene are SEHNR and FQNEAQ (reference sequence). The CDR3 extends over 12 amino acids. The CDR3: CASSFVGNEQFF. The CDR3, as DNA: TGTGCCAGCAGCTTCGTAGGTAATGAGCAGTTCTTC.

This clone appeared a few times. The chain is built from TRBV5-1 and TRBJ1-2, with TRBD1 as a possible D gene (5 bases). This CDR3 region has 14 residues. Between the trimmed V and J ends, which lost 2 bases and 3 bases, there was a span of 11 bases. The germline V gene has CDR1 SGHRS and CDR2 YFSETQ. This CDR3 reads CASSLRRGDYGYTF. CDR3 coding DNA: TGCGCCAGCAGCTTAAGAAGGGGTGACTATGGCTACACCTTC.

The chain has TRBV5-1 and TRBJ2-1, with TRBD2 matching 11 bases. Germline V CDR1 and CDR2: SGHRS, YFSETQ. The CDR3 loop spans 15 amino acids. J gave up 3 bases and V 4 bases, and 3 bases lay outside the gene matches. In DNA, the CDR3 is TGCGCCAGCAGCGCCGGGACTAGCGGCTACAATGAGCAGTTCTTC. Translating gives CASSAGTSGYNEQFF. Filled out from reference TRBV5-1 and TRBJ2-1, the complete variable domain reads KAGVTQTPRYLIKTRGQQVTLSCSPISGHRSVSWYQQTPGQGLQFLFEYFSETQRNKGNFPGRFSGRQFSNSRSEMNVSTLELGDSALYLCASSAGTSGYNEQFFGPGTRLTVL.

The sample holds one count of this clone. The rearrangement links TRBV6-5 to TRBJ2-2; maybe TRBD1 (5 bases). This CDR3 has 14 residues. Trimming took 2 bases from V and 4 from J, leaving 8 bases between them. Germline CDR1 reads MNHEY; CDR2 reads SVGAGI. The CDR3, as DNA: TGTGCCAGCAGTTACACAGGAGTCACCGGGGAGCTGTTTTTT. Protein: CASSYTGVTGELFF.

The genes are TRBV7-9 and TRBJ1-3; D perhaps matches TRBD1 (6 bases). There are 16 residues in the CDR3. CDR1 is SEHNR, CDR2 FQNEAQ, per germline (reference sequence). The ends were cut back, 10 bases at V and 0 bases at J, with 19 bases in the middle. The CDR3: CATIWVTGNSGNTIYF. CDR3 bases: TGTGCCACGATATGGGTAACAGGGAACTCTGGAAACACCATATATTTT.

This clone was observed a few times. The chain has TRBV9 and TRBJ1-1; no firm D call. Trimming took 3 bases from V and 5 from J, leaving 11 bases between them. The CDR3 is 13 residues long. Germline V gene sequence: CDR1 SGDLS, CDR2 YYNGEE. The CDR3 DNA sequence: TGTGCCAGCAGCGCGGATCTAGGAACTGAAGCTTTCTTT. Translating it yields CASSADLGTEAFF.

The rearrangement uses TRBV4-1 and TRBJ2-2; 8 bases line up with TRBD1. J gave up 6 bases and V 1 base, and 7 bases lay outside the gene matches. The length of the CDR3 is 16 residues. Germline assignment: CDR1 MGHRA and CDR2 YSYEKL. CDR3: CASSQAGQGLPGELFF. The CDR3 DNA reads as TGCGCCAGCAGCCAAGCCGGACAGGGATTGCCCGGGGAGCTGTTTTTT.

The chain is built from TRBV12-1 and TRBJ2-7; TRBD1, the D gene given by the table, was not confirmed from the DNA. TRBV12-1 is an annotated pseudogene. CDR3 length: 15 residues. As DNA, the CDR3 is TGTGCCAGCAGCTTTGGGGGACAGGGGGCGCAGGAGCAGTACTTC. This codes for CASSFGGQGAQEQYF.